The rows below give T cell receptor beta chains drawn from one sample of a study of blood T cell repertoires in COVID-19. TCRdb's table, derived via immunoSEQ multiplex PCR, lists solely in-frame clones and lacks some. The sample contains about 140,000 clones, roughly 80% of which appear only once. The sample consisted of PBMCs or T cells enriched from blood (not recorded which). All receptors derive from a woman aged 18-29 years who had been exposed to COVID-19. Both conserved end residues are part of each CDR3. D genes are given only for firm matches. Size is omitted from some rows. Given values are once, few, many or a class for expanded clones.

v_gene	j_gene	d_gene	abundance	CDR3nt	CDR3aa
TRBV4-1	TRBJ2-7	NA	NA	TGCGCCAGCAGCCTGCTTATTGTGGGGGGGGCCGACTCCTACGAGCAGTACTTC	CASSLLIVGGADSYEQYF
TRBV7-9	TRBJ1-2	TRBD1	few	TGTGCCAGCAGCCCCCCAGCGGCGACAGGGACATCCCGGGGGGGCTACACCTTC	CASSPPAATGTSRGGYTF
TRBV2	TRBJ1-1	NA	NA	TGTGCCAGCAGTGGATCAGCAGGGGCGAACACTGAAGCTTTCTTT	CASSGSAGANTEAFF
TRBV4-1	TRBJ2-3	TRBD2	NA	TGCGCCAGCAGCCAGGCCACTAGCGGGATCGCAGATACGCAGTATTTT	CASSQATSGIADTQYF
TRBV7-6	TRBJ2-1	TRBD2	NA	TGTGCCAGCAGCACCCAGTTCGGAGCGGGAGGGCCAAGGCTGTTCTTC	CASSTQFGAGGPRLFF
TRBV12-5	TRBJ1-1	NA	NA	TGTGCTAGTGGTTTGAATATCGCTGAAGCTTTCTTT	CASGLNIAEAFF
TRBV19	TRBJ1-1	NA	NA	TGTGCCAGTAGTATCCGGCAGGGCCCTTTTGGCGCTGAAGCTTTCTTT	CASSIRQGPFGAEAFF
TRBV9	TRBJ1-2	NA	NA	TGTGCCAGCAGCGTATCCCTTGGGGGGGGCAGTGATGGCTACACCTTC	CASSVSLGGGSDGYTF
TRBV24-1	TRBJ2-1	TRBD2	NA	TGTGCCACCAGTGATTTAGGGACTAGCGCTGAGCAGTTCTTC	CATSDLGTSAEQFF
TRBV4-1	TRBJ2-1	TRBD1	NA	TGCGCCAGCAGCCAATGGACAGGGGTCTACAATGAGCAGTTCTTC	CASSQWTGVYNEQFF
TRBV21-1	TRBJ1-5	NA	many	TGTGCCAGCAGCCTCCCGACAGGGGAAGACAATCAGCCCCAGCATTTT	CASSLPTGEDNQPQHF
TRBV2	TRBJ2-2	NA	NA	TGTGCCAGCAGTCTAGACCGACTACTAAACACCGGGGAGCTGTTTTTT	CASSLDRLLNTGELFF
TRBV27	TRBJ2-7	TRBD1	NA	TGTGCCAGCAGGACACTCACCGGGACAGAGGCCTACGAGCAGTACTTC	CASRTLTGTEAYEQYF
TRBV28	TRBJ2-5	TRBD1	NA	TGTGCCAGCAGTTTGGGACAGGGGGCTTATGAGACCCAGTACTTC	CASSLGQGAYETQYF
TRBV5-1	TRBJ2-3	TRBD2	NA	TGCGCCAGCAGCTCCCGCGGGTTAGCTAGCGGGGAGGTTCGAAGCACAGATACGCAGTATTTT	CASSSRGLASGEVRSTDTQYF
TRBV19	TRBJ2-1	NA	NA	TGTGCCAGTAGTATAGATCCCCTCTTGGGCGACAATGAGCAGTTCTTC	CASSIDPLLGDNEQFF
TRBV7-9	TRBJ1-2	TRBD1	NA	TGTGCCAGCAGCTTAGTTCTGGGACAGAGTCCACGATACACCTTC	CASSLVLGQSPRYTF
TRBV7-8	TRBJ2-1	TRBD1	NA	TGTGCCAGCAGCTTAGCGCGGACAGGGTACAATGAGCAGTTCTTC	CASSLARTGYNEQFF
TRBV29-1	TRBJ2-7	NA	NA	TGCAGCGTCGGTGATCCCTACGAGCAGTACTTC	CSVGDPYEQYF
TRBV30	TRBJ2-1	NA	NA	TGTGCCTGGAGTAACGGTGGGCCCTACAATGAGCAGTTCTTC	CAWSNGGPYNEQFF
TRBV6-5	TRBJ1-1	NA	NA	TGTGCCAGCAAAGACAGCCACACGAGCACTGAAGCTTTCTTT	CASKDSHTSTEAFF
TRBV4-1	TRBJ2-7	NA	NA	TGCGCCAGCTCCCGAGAGCGGACCTACGAGCAGTACTTC	CASSRERTYEQYF
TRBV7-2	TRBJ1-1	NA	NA	TGTGCCAGCAGCTCCCTGCGGGGGTATACTGAAGCTTTCTTT	CASSSLRGYTEAFF
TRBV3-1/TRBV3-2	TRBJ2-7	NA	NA	TGTGCCAGCAGCCACGCGCTTCCGAGAGGCGAGCAGTACTTC	CASSHALPRGEQYF
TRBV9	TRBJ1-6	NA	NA	TGTGCCAGCGGGCTGGACAGTAGTGATTCACCCCTCCACTTT	CASGLDSSDSPLHF
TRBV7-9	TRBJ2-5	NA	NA	TGTGCCAGCAGCTTAAAAGGGGATGAAGAGACCCAGTACTTC	CASSLKGDEETQYF
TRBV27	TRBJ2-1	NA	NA	TGTGCCAGCAGTTCGCGGGAAGATTACAATGAGCAGTTCTTC	CASSSREDYNEQFF
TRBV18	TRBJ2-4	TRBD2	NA	TGTGCCAGCTCACCACCGGGACTAGCGGGGGGGGGAGCCAAAAACATTCAGTACTTC	CASSPPGLAGGGAKNIQYF
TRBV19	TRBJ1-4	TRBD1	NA	TGTGCCAGTACCCCATCGGGTGGAGGACAGGGTCGGAGAAGCGAAAAACTGTTTTTT	CASTPSGGGQGRRSEKLFF
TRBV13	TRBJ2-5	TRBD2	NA	TGTGCCAGCAGCTTAAACCCCGGGACTAGCGGTGGGGAGACCCAGTACTTC	CASSLNPGTSGGETQYF
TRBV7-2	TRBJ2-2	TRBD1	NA	TGTGCCAGCAGCGGGGACAGGAGGACCGGGGAGCTGTTTTTT	CASSGDRRTGELFF
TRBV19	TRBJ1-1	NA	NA	TGTGCCAGTAGTATTGCGGGGTTGAACACTGAAGCTTTCTTT	CASSIAGLNTEAFF
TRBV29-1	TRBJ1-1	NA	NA	TGCAGCGCCCATCGGGGGGGAGATACTGAAGCTTTCTTT	CSAHRGGDTEAFF
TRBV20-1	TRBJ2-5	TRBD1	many	TGCAGTGCTAGTCGAGGAGGGACAGGGAACCAAGAGACCCAGTACTTC	CSASRGGTGNQETQYF
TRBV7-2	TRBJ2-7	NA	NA	TGTGCCAGCAGCTTAGTCGGCGGGGCCTACGAGCAGTACTTC	CASSLVGGAYEQYF
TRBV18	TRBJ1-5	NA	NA	TGTGCCAGCTCCCCGCCCGGTCCCAATCAGCCCCAGCATTTT	CASSPPGPNQPQHF
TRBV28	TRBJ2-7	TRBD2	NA	TGTGCCAGCAGTTTCCCTAGCGGTTCCTACGAGCAGTACTTC	CASSFPSGSYEQYF
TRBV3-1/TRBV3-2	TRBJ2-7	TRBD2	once	TGTGCCAGCAGCCAAGAGGGACTAGCGGGAAACTACGAGCAGTACTTC	CASSQEGLAGNYEQYF
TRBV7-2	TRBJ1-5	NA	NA	TGTGCCAGCAGCAGCGGACGGAACCACAATCAGCCCCAGCATTTT	CASSSGRNHNQPQHF
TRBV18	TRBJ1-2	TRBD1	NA	TGTGCCAGCTCACTGGGACAGGGAATTCGCTATGGCTACACCTTC	CASSLGQGIRYGYTF
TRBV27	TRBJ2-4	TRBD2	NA	TGTGCCAGCAGTTCCGCCCCCCCTACTAGCGGGAGAAACATTCAGTACTTC	CASSSAPPTSGRNIQYF
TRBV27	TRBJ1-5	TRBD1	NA	TGTGCCAGCCGGACAGGGACACTTCAGCCCCAGCATTTT	CASRTGTLQPQHF